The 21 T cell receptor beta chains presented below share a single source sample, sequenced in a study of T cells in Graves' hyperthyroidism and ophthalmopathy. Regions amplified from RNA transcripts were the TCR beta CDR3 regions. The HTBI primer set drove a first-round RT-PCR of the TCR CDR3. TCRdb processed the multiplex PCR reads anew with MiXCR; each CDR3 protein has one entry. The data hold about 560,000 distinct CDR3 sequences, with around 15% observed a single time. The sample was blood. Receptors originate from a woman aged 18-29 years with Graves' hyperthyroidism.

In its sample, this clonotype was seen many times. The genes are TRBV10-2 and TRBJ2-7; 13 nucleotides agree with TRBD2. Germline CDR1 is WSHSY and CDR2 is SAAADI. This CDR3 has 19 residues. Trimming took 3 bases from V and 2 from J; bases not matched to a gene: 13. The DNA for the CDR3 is TGCGCCAGCAGTGATGCCTTTGTTCGGACTAGCGGGAGACCCTACGAGCAGTACTTC. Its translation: CASSDAFVRTSGRPYEQYF.

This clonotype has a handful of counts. Here the CDR3 DNA reads TGTGCTAGTGGTTTCTACCTGGGACAGGGAAGGGATTATGGCTACACCTTC. Protein: CASGFYLGQGRDYGYTF. The chain is built from TRBV12-5 and TRBJ1-2, with TRBD1 matching over 9 bases. V shed 3 bases and J 5 bases; nucleotides not matched to a gene: 13. The CDR3 is 17 residues long. Per germline, CDR1 LGHNT and CDR2 FRNRAP. Looking up the rest from reference TRBV12-5 and TRBJ1-2 gives the full variable domain: DARVTQTPRHKVTEMGQEVTMRCQPILGHNTVFWYRQTMMQGLELLAYFRNRAPLDDSGMPKDRFSAEMPDATLATLKIQPSEPRDSAVYFCASGFYLGQGRDYGYTFGSGTRLTVV.

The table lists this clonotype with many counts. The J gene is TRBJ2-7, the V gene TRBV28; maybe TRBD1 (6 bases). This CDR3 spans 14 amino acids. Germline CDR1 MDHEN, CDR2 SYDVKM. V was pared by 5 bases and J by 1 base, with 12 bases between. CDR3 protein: CASSTPTGSYEQYF. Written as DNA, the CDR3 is TGTGCCAGCAGTACCCCAACAGGGTCCTACGAGCAGTACTTC. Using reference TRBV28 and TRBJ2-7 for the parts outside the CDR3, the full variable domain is DVKVTQSSRYLVKRTGEKVFLECVQDMDHENMFWYRQDPGLGLRLIYFSYDVKMKEKGDIPEGYSVSREKKERFSLILESASTNQTSMYLCASSTPTGSYEQYFGPGTRLTVT.

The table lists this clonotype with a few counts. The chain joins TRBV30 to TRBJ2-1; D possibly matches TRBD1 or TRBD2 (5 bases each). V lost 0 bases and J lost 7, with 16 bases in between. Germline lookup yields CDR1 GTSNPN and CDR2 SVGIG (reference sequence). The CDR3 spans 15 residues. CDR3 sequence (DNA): TGTGCCTGGAGTGTAGGACTGACCCCAGGGAATGAGCAGTTCTTC. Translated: CAWSVGLTPGNEQFF.

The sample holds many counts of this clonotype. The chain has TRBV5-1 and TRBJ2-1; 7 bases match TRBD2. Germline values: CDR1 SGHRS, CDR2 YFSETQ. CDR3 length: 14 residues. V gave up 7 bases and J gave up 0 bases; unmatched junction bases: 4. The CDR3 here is CASGEGSSYNEQFF. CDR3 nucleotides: TGCGCCAGCGGGGAGGGCTCCTCCTACAATGAGCAGTTCTTC.

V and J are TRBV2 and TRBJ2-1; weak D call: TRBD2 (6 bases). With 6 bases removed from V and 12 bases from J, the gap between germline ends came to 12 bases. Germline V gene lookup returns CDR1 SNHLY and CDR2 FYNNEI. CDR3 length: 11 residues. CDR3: CASSPRDWQFF. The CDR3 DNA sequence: TGTGCCAGCAGCCCCCGGGACTGGCAGTTCTTC.

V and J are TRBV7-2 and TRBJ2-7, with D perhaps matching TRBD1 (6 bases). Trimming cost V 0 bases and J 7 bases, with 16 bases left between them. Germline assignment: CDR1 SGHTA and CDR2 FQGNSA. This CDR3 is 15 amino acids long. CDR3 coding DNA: TGTGCCAGCAGCTTAGCCAGAACAGGGAAGAAGGAGCAGTACTTC. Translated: CASSLARTGKKEQYF.

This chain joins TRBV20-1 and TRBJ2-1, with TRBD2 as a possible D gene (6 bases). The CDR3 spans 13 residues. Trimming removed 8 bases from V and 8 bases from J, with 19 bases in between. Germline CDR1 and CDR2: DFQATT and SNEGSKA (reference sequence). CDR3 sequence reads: CSPRGTEYDEQFF. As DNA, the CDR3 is TGCAGTCCTCGGGGGACGGAATACGATGAGCAGTTCTTC.

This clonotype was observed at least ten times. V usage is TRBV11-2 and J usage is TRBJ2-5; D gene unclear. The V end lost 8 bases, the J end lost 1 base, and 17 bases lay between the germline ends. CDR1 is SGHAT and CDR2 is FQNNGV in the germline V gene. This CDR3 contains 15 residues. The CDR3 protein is CASSQLGFSQETQYF. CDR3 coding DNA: TGTGCCAGCTCGCAGCTGGGCTTCTCCCAAGAGACCCAGTACTTC.

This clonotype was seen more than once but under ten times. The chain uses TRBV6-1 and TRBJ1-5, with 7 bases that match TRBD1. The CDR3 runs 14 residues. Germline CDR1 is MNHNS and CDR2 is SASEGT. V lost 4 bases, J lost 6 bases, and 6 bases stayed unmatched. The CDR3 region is CASSALRQGQPQHF. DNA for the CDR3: TGTGCCAGCAGTGCGCTACGACAGGGTCAGCCCCAGCATTTT.

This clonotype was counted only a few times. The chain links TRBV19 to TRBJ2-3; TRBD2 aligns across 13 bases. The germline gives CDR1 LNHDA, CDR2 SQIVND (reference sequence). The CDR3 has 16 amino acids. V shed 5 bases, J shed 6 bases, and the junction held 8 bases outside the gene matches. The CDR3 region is CASSPPLAGGLDTQYF. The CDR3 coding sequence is TGTGCCAGTAGTCCCCCACTAGCGGGAGGGCTGGATACGCAGTATTTT.

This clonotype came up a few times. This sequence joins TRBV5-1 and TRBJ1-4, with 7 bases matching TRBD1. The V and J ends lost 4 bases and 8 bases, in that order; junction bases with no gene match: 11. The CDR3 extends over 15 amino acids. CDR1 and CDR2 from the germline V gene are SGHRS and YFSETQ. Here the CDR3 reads CASSRQGSDREKLFF. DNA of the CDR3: TGCGCCAGCAGCCGACAGGGATCGGATCGCGAAAAACTGTTTTTT.

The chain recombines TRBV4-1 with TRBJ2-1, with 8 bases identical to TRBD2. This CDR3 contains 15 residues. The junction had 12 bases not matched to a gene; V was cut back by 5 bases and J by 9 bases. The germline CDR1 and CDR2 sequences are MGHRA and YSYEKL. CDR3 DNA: TGCGCCAGCAGCTTTAGCGGGACACCGGCGAGTGAGCAGTTCTTC. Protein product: CASSFSGTPASEQFF.

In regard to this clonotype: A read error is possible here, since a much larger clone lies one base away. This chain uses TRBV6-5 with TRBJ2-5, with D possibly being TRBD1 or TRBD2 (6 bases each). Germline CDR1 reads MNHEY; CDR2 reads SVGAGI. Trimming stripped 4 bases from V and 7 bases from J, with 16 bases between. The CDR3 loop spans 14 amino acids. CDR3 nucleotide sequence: TGTGCCAGCAGTTTGGGAGACAGGCGGGGGACCCAGTACTTC. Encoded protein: CASSLGDRRGTQYF.

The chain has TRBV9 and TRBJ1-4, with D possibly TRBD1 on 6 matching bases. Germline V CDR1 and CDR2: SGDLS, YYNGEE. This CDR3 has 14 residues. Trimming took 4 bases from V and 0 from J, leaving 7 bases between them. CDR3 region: CASSTGTTNEKLFF. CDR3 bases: TGTGCCAGCAGCACAGGGACAACTAATGAAAAACTGTTTTTT.

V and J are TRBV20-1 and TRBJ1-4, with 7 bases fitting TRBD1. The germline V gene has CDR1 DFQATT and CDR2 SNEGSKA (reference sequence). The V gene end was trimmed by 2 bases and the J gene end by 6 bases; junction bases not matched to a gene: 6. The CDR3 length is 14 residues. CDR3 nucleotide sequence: TGCAGTGCTAGAAGGGGACAGTTAGATGAAAAACTGTTTTTT. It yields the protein CSARRGQLDEKLFF.

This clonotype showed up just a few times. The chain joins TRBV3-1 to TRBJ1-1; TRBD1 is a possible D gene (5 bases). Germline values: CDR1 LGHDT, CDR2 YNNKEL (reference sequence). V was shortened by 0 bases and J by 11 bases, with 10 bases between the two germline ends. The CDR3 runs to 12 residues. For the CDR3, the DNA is TGTGCCAGCAGCCAAGATTCGGGGGTGGCTTTCTTT. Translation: CASSQDSGVAFF.

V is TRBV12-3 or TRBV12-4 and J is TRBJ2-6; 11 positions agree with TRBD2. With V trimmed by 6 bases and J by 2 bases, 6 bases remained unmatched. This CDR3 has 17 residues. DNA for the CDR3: TGTGCCAGCAGGTCTAGCGGGAGGCTGGCTGGGGCCAACGTCCTGACTTTC. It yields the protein CASRSSGRLAGANVLTF.

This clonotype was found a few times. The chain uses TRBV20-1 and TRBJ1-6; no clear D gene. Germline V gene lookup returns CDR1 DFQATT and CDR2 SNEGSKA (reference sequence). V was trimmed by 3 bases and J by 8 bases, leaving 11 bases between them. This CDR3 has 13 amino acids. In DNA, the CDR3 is TGCAGTGCTAGGGGTCCTGAGGATTCACCCCTCCACTTT. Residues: CSARGPEDSPLHF.

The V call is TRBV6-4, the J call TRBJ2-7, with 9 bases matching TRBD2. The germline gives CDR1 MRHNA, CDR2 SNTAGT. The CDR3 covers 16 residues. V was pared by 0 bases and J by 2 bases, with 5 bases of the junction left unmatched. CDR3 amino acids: CASSDSRLAVTYEQYF. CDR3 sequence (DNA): TGTGCCAGCAGTGACTCGAGACTAGCGGTAACCTACGAGCAGTACTTC.

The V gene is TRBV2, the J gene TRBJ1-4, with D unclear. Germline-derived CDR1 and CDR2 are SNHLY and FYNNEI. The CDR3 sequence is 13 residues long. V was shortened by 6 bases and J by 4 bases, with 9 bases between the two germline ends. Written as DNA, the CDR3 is TGTGCCAGCAGGGAACAGTTTAATGAAAAACTGTTTTTT. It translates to CASREQFNEKLFF.